The TCR beta chain under discussion was sequenced for a study of T cells after yellow fever vaccination. About the research overall: Those fractions that held only low numbers of cells were prepared using the SMART-Seq v4 Ultra Low Input RNA kit. General study results and limits: The booster saw the reappearance of most primary-vaccination clones (approximately 97% CD4, less than 90% CD8).

This clonotype came up a few times. Antigen specificity is unknown. This CDR3 is built from 13 residues. Germline values: CDR1 SGHTA, CDR2 FQGNSA. Trimming took off 5 bases at V and 9 bases at J, with 14 bases between the two ends. Researchers made TCR cDNA using 5'RACE template switching, and this step added a universal primer site and UMIs. MiXCR, applied by TCRdb to the 5' RACE reads, yields one record per CDR3 protein. The repertoire consists of roughly 500,000 distinct CDR3 sequences, with 19% occurring once and the leading ten covering 13% to 15%. Sequences were derived from PBMCs, sampled 15 days after the yellow fever booster vaccination. This rearrangement joins TRBV7-2 to TRBJ1-3, with TRBD1 as a possible D gene (5 bases). The TCR originated in a man aged 25 to 45 who received the YFV17D yellow fever vaccine. DNA for the CDR3: TGTGCCAGCAGCGGAACGGGACGCGGCACCATATATTTT. Its translation is CASSGTGRGTIYF.